This passage covers 21 T cell receptor beta chains from one sample sequenced in a study of Ad26.COV2.S vaccination and SARS-CoV-2 variants. Treatment of the sample: some 20 received Ad26.COV2.S at low or high dose, single or two shots; a few received placebo; per-sample allocation not given. The samples date from day 63 after the first vaccine or placebo injection. This table comes from immunoSEQ multiplex PCR, and its TCRdb copy is limited to in-frame clones, with some not included. The data hold about 400,000 clones, with 89% observed a single time. Here the sequenced sample was peripheral blood, taken in a trial of Ad26.COV2.S vaccine versus placebo. These receptors all come from a person aged 18-65 years who received the Ad26.COV2.S COVID-19 vaccine or a placebo.

The chain has TRBV27 and TRBJ2-2, with a tentative D call TRBD2 (5 bases). The germline V gene encodes CDR1 MNHEY and CDR2 SMNVEV (reference sequence). With 6 bases removed from V and 6 bases from J, the gap between germline ends came to 17 bases. CDR3 length equals 15 residues. CDR3 protein: CASSLVGSSAGELFF. CDR3 DNA: TGTGCCAGCAGCTTGGTGGGGAGTTCGGCCGGGGAGCTGTTTTTT.

The V gene is TRBV3-1 (or the pseudogene TRBV3-2), the J gene TRBJ2-7; tentative D call: TRBD2 (5 bases). Germline V lookup: CDR1 LGHDT, CDR2 YNNKEL (reference sequence). V lost 0 bases to trimming and J lost 1 base, with 25 bases between them. The CDR3 consists of 20 residues. The CDR3 coding sequence is TGTGCCAGCAGCCAAGAAGCCGGGCCTAGGTGGAGCGGTAGGTCCTACGAGCAGTACTTC. The encoded protein is CASSQEAGPRWSGRSYEQYF.

The chain combines TRBV11-2 with TRBJ2-3; the D gene could be TRBD1 or TRBD2 (6 bases each). The CDR3 contains 15 residues. V lost 7 bases to trimming and J lost 3 bases, with 17 bases between them. Germline lookup yields CDR1 SGHAT and CDR2 FQNNGV. DNA for the CDR3: TGTGCCAGCACCCCGGGGGCTTATGGGACAGATACGCAGTATTTT. It translates to CASTPGAYGTDTQYF.

J is TRBJ2-7 and V is TRBV2; possible D gene TRBD2, 7 bases. CDR3 length: 14 amino acids. The germline gives CDR1 SNHLY, CDR2 FYNNEI. The germline V and J ends were trimmed by 4 bases and 7 bases, with 17 bases remaining between them. The chain's CDR3 is CASSGYGGAGEQYF. The CDR3 DNA sequence: TGTGCCAGCAGTGGATATGGGGGGGCAGGGGAGCAGTACTTC.

This chain links TRBV5-6 with TRBJ1-2; 7 nucleotides align to TRBD1. Germline V lookup: CDR1 SGHDT, CDR2 YYEEEE. The CDR3 runs 15 residues. With 0 bases clipped from V and 4 bases from J, the junction kept 6 bases outside the gene matches. Here the CDR3 reads CASSLGRGTSYGYTF. DNA of the CDR3: TGTGCCAGCAGCTTGGGCAGGGGGACAAGCTATGGCTACACCTTC.

This clone showed up just a few times. The chain links TRBV7-2 to TRBJ1-6; D gene ambiguous. V lost 1 base and J 4 bases, leaving 5 bases between the germline ends. CDR3 length equals 14 residues. Germline CDR1 SGHTA, CDR2 FQGNSA. In DNA, the CDR3 is TGTGCCAGCAGCTTAGGGGGATATAATTCACCCCTCCACTTT. It is translated as CASSLGGYNSPLHF.

The V call is TRBV29-1, the J call TRBJ1-2; 7 bases are a match to TRBD1. This CDR3 has 13 amino acids. The germline CDR1 and CDR2 sequences are SQVTM and ANQGSEA. V shed 6 bases and J 2 bases; nucleotides not matched to a gene: 6. As DNA, the CDR3 is TGCAGCGTGACCGTACAGGGGAACTATGGCTACACCTTC. Its translation: CSVTVQGNYGYTF.

The CDR3 loop is CASNEGSYEQYF. For the CDR3, the DNA is TGTGCCAGCAACGAGGGCAGCTACGAGCAGTACTTC. The chain is built from TRBV2 and TRBJ2-7; tentatively, D is TRBD2 (5 bases). V was pared by 7 bases and J by 3 bases, with 10 bases between. The germline gives CDR1 SNHLY, CDR2 FYNNEI. The CDR3 covers 12 residues.

The chain carries TRBV11-2 and TRBJ2-1, with D unresolved. The V gene's germline CDR1 is SGHAT and CDR2 FQNNGV. V lost 2 bases to trimming and J lost 2 bases, with 13 bases between them. This CDR3 is built from 16 residues. The CDR3 DNA is TGTGCCAGCAGCTTATCCCCGGGTACAACCTACAATGAGCAGTTCTTC. It codes for CASSLSPGTTYNEQFF.

V usage is TRBV3-1 (or the pseudogene TRBV3-2) and J usage is TRBJ1-2; D remains ambiguous. V lost 4 bases and J lost 0, with 6 bases in between. Germline V gives CDR1 LGHDT, CDR2 YNNKEL (reference sequence). The CDR3 loop spans 13 amino acids. Here the CDR3 reads CASSPQANYGYTF. The CDR3, as DNA: TGTGCCAGCAGCCCACAAGCTAACTATGGCTACACCTTC.

This rearrangement joins TRBV20-1 to TRBJ1-5, with D hard to call. CDR1 and CDR2 (germline): DFQATT, SNEGSKA (reference sequence). This CDR3 is 11 amino acids long. Trimming took off 6 bases at V and 6 bases at J, with 9 bases between the two ends. CDR3 bases: TGCAGTGCAAGGGCCGGTCAGCCCCAGCATTTT. Its translation: CSARAGQPQHF.

This clone was detected only once. The V and J genes are TRBV7-2 and TRBJ2-3; 7 bases agree with TRBD1. This CDR3 region has 15 residues. Unmatched junction bases numbered 7, after V lost 6 bases and J lost 1 base. Germline-derived CDR1 and CDR2 are SGHTA and FQGNSA. In nucleotides, the CDR3 is TGTGCCAGCAGTCTACCGACAGGGCGCACAGATACGCAGTATTTT. Its translation: CASSLPTGRTDTQYF.

The chain links TRBV5-1 to TRBJ2-3; TRBD1 or TRBD2 may be the D gene (5 bases each). The V end lost 0 bases, the J end lost 1 base, and 12 bases lay between the germline ends. Germline assignment: CDR1 SGHRS and CDR2 YFSETQ. The CDR3 runs to 16 residues. The CDR3 DNA sequence: TGCGCCAGCAGCTTGGATGGGGGTGGAGGCACAGATACGCAGTATTTT. Translating gives CASSLDGGGGTDTQYF.

This clone was detected a few times. The rearrangement joins TRBV10-1 to TRBJ2-1; TRBD2 aligns across 11 bases. The CDR3 length is 16 residues. J gave up 4 bases and V 11 bases, and 13 bases lay outside the gene matches. CDR1 is WNHNN and CDR2 is SYGVQD in the germline V gene (reference sequence). The CDR3 DNA reads as TGCGCCTGGATACCGGGACTAGCGGTGCGATACAATGAGCAGTTCTTC. Translation: CAWIPGLAVRYNEQFF.

The rearrangement uses TRBV4-1 and TRBJ2-7; 9 positions match TRBD1. The CDR3 contains 15 residues. The junction had 5 bases not matched to a gene; V was cut back by 2 bases and J by 3 bases. Germline CDR1 is MGHRA and CDR2 is YSYEKL. Written as DNA, the CDR3 is TGCGCCAGCAGCCAACCGGACAGGGGCAACTACGAGCAGTACTTC. Amino acid sequence: CASSQPDRGNYEQYF.

V gene TRBV5-1 combines with J gene TRBJ2-3, with TRBD2 identical over 9 bases. Looked up from germline, CDR1 is SGHRS and CDR2 is YFSETQ. This CDR3 region has 18 residues. J was trimmed by 0 bases and V by 0 bases; bases with no gene match: 8. In DNA form, the CDR3 reads TGCGCCAGCAGCTTGGACTCTAGCGGGATCGCTAGCACAGATACGCAGTATTTT. Translating gives CASSLDSSGIASTDTQYF.

The chain has TRBV2 and TRBJ2-2; weak D call: TRBD1 (6 bases). The germline V gene has CDR1 SNHLY and CDR2 FYNNEI. The CDR3 runs 16 residues. V dropped 2 bases and J dropped 2 bases, with 12 bases sitting between them. CDR3 bases: TGTGCCAGCAGTGAACTGGGGGCATTAAACACCGGGGAGCTGTTTTTT. This gives the protein CASSELGALNTGELFF.

The genes are TRBV4-1 and TRBJ2-7; D unclear. Per the germline V gene, CDR1 is MGHRA and CDR2 is YSYEKL. V lost 1 base, J lost 5 bases, and 3 bases lay in between. CDR3 length: 11 residues. The CDR3 region is CASSQVNEQYF. CDR3 nucleotide sequence: TGCGCCAGCAGCCAAGTCAACGAGCAGTACTTC.

V and J are TRBV5-4 and TRBJ2-2, with D possibly TRBD1 on 6 matching bases. Germline CDR1 reads SGHNT; CDR2 reads YYREEE (reference sequence). The CDR3 runs 15 residues. The V and J ends lost 4 bases and 7 bases respectively, with 17 bases between them. Here the CDR3 DNA reads TGTGCCAGCAGCGGGGGCCGGGCCCCCGGCGGGGAGCTGTTTTTT. It specifies CASSGGRAPGGELFF. Variable domain in full (rest from reference TRBV5-4 and TRBJ2-2): ETGVTQSPTHLIKTRGQQVTLRCSSQSGHNTVSWYQQALGQGPQFIFQYYREEENGRGNFPPRFSGLQFPNYSSELNVNALELDDSALYLCASSGGRAPGGELFFGEGSRLTVL.

The V and J genes are TRBV10-3 and TRBJ1-1, with 7 bases aligning to TRBD1. The CDR3 is made up of 12 amino acids. V was pared by 11 bases and J by 4 bases, with 7 bases of the junction left unmatched. CDR1 and CDR2 from the germline V gene are ENHRY and SYGVKD. CDR3 bases: TGTGCCTCAGGGGGGGGTTCCACTGAAGCTTTCTTT. Its translation: CASGGGSTEAFF.

The J gene is TRBJ1-6, the V gene TRBV28, with no clear D. Germline assignment: CDR1 MDHEN and CDR2 SYDVKM. V lost 3 bases, J lost 9 bases, and 6 bases lay in between. This CDR3 is built from 12 residues. CDR3 region: CASSLPFSPLHF. In DNA form, the CDR3 reads TGTGCCAGCAGTTTGCCCTTTTCACCCCTCCACTTT.